This T cell receptor beta chain was captured in a study of T cells in women clearing cervical HPV infection. Across the study: Cases: HPV16-related CIN3 or worse on histology, a couple of invasive cancers. Cases' blood sampling followed lesion detection by median approximately 150 days (90 to 200). Study findings and constraints: Each sample's T-cell count was unknown, possibly confounding richness.

Sequencing used immunoSEQ multiplex PCR; TCRdb keeps in-frame clones, though not all of them. The sample table includes tens of thousands of clones. The CDR3 sequence is 16 residues long. The V gene's germline CDR1 is LNHDA and CDR2 SQIVND (reference sequence). Trimming stripped 0 bases from V and 8 bases from J, with 17 bases between. In regard to this clone: The target antigen is unknown. The read is 3 residues too short to cover the CDR3 end, so that end is filled in from the germline J gene.

The V call is TRBV19, the J call TRBJ2-1; TRBD1 is a possible D gene (5 bases). Sequenced: blood buffy coat. The clonotype was recovered from a woman between 18 and 70 years old with a cervical HPV16 infection that either progressed to CIN3+ or cleared (not recorded which). The CDR3: CASSIDPAGLADEQFF. CDR3 DNA, as far as it was read: TGTGCCAGTAGTATAGATCCAGCAGGGTTGGCTGATGAG.